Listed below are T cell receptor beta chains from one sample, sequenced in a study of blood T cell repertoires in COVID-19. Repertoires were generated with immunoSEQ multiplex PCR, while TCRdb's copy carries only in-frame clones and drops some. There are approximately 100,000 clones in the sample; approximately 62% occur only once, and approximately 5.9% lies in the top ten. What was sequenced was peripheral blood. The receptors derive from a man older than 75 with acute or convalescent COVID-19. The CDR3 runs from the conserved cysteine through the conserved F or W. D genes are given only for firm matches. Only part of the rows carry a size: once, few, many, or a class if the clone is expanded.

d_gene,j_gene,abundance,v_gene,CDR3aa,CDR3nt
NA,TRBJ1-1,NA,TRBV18,CASSAGDRDTEAFF,TGTGCCAGCTCAGCAGGGGATAGAGACACTGAAGCTTTCTTT
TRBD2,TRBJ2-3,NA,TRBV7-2,CASSSGLASTDTQYF,TGTGCCAGCAGCTCGGGACTAGCGAGCACAGATACGCAGTATTTT
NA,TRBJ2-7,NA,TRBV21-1,CASSKANYNGTGLTYEQYF,TGTGCCAGCAGCAAAGCAAACTACAACGGGACAGGGTTAACCTACGAGCAGTACTTC
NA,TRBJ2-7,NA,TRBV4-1,CASSQERSSRFYEQYF,TGCGCCAGCAGCCAAGAGAGATCTAGTCGTTTCTACGAGCAGTACTTC
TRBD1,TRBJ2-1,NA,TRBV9,CASSVIQGQSTEQFF,TGTGCCAGCAGCGTAATCCAGGGACAGTCCACTGAGCAGTTCTTC
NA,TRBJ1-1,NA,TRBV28,CASSPAGNTEAFF,TGTGCCAGCAGCCCAGCAGGAAACACTGAAGCTTTCTTT
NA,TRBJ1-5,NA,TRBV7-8,CASSFDSSTNQPQHF,TGTGCCAGCAGCTTCGACTCTTCTACCAATCAGCCCCAGCATTTT
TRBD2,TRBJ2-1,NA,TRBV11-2,CASSPLAGGTGPTYNEQFF,TGTGCCAGCAGCCCCTTAGCGGGAGGGACGGGACCAACCTACAATGAGCAGTTCTTC
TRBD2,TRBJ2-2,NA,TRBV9,CASSVYGTSGRPNTGELFF,TGTGCCAGCAGCGTCTATGGGACTAGCGGGAGGCCGAACACCGGGGAGCTGTTTTTT
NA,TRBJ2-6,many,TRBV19,CASSTAIRERSGANVLTF,TGTGCCAGTAGTACCGCAATCCGGGAACGCTCTGGGGCCAACGTCCTGACTTTC
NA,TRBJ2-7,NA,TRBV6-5,CASRGGNYEQYF,TGTGCCAGCCGAGGAGGGAACTACGAGCAGTACTTC
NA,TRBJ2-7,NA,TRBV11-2,CASSFGHSTEQYF,TGTGCCAGCAGCTTTGGGCACTCCACAGAGCAGTACTTC
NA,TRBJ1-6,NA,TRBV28,CASSPPSSYNSPLHF,TGTGCCAGCAGTCCCCCGAGCTCCTATAATTCACCCCTCCACTTT
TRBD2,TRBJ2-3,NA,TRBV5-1,CASSLGASGNTDTQYF,TGCGCCAGCAGCTTGGGGGCTAGCGGGAACACAGATACGCAGTATTTT
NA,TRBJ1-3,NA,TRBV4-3,CASSQGPGVNTIYF,TGCGCCAGCAGCCAAGGACCCGGGGTAAACACCATATATTTT
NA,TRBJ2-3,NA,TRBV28,CASSLGGLSTDTQYF,TGTGCCAGCAGTTTAGGGGGCCTTAGCACAGATACGCAGTATTTT
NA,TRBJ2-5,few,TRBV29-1,CSAGAVLYQETQYF,TGCAGCGCTGGGGCAGTCTTGTACCAAGAGACCCAGTACTTC
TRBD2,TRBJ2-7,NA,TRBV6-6,CASRERGGDYEQYF,TGTGCCAGCAGGGAGCGGGGGGGGGACTACGAGCAGTACTTC